What follows are 24 T cell receptor beta chains derived from one specimen sequenced in a study of T-cell reconstitution after alpha-beta-depleted transplantation in children. This sample's TCRbeta library carried unique molecular identifier barcodes. TCRdb re-derived calls from the PCR reads in MiXCR, one entry per CDR3 protein. The table has a few hundred thousand distinct CDR3 sequences, roughly 13% seen once; the top ten hold about 2%. The sample consisted of PBMCs, mostly from graft donor cells, taken 360 days after TCRalphabeta/CD19-depleted stem cell transplant. The origin of the receptors is a male patient younger than 18 who had a stem cell transplant for acute myeloid leukemia, so the T cells may come from the graft donor.

This clonotype was seen only a few times. The chain has TRBV20-1 and TRBJ1-5; 12 bases line up with TRBD1. After removal of 5 bases from V and 0 bases from J, the junction contained 8 bases not matched to a gene. The CDR3 covers 17 residues. Germline CDR1 DFQATT, CDR2 SNEGSKA (reference sequence). The CDR3 coding sequence is TGCAGTGCTCCCCGGGACAGGGGGCTCTATAGCAATCAGCCCCAGCATTTT. Its protein product is CSAPRDRGLYSNQPQHF.

This chain joins TRBV6-5 and TRBJ2-7, with 9 positions matching TRBD1. V lost 2 bases and J lost 4; bases outside the gene matches: 9. The CDR3 contains 16 residues. The germline V gene has CDR1 MNHEY and CDR2 SVGAGI. This chain's CDR3 is CASSYGRTGDLYEQYF. DNA of the CDR3: TGTGCCAGCAGTTACGGTCGGACAGGGGATTTGTACGAGCAGTACTTC.

This clonotype was recorded a few times. V and J are TRBV10-3 and TRBJ2-2, with D possibly being TRBD2 (5 bases). The CDR3 sequence is 13 residues long. Trimming stripped 6 bases from V and 7 bases from J, with 12 bases between. Germline CDR1 ENHRY, CDR2 SYGVKD. In nucleotides, the CDR3 is TGTGCCATCAGCACTAGTGGTGGCGGGGAGCTGTTTTTT. It specifies CAISTSGGGELFF.

This clonotype was seen a handful of times. The chain carries TRBV12-3 or TRBV12-4 and TRBJ2-5, with D unresolved. The CDR3 is 14 amino acids. V was clipped by 9 bases and J by 1 base, with 15 bases between them. In DNA, the CDR3 is TGTGCCAGTCAAATCCCAGGCATCCAAGAGACCCAGTACTTC. Amino acids: CASQIPGIQETQYF.

This clonotype was counted many times. The genes are TRBV12-3 or TRBV12-4 and TRBJ2-7; D remains unclear. Trimming removed 3 bases at V and 2 bases at J, with 11 bases between. This CDR3 region has 14 residues. Here the CDR3 reads CASSFGASAYEQYF. CDR3 nucleotides: TGTGCCAGCAGTTTCGGAGCGTCCGCCTACGAGCAGTACTTC.

The chain carries TRBV29-1 and TRBJ2-5, with D perhaps TRBD2 (6 bases). Germline values: CDR1 SQVTM, CDR2 ANQGSEA. V was trimmed by 4 bases and J by 5 bases, leaving 17 bases between them. CDR3 length: 14 amino acids. DNA of the CDR3: TGCAGCGTTGGATTTCTCGGGAGTGCGGAGACCCAGTACTTC. Protein: CSVGFLGSAETQYF.

This clonotype was seen a few times. The gene calls are TRBV20-1 and TRBJ2-2; D unclear. The V and J ends lost 1 base and 7 bases respectively, with 13 bases between them. Germline CDR1 DFQATT, CDR2 SNEGSKA (reference sequence). The CDR3 runs 14 residues. In DNA, the CDR3 is TGCAGTGCTAGAGGTCTAGGATCTGTCGGGGAGCTGTTTTTT. As protein: CSARGLGSVGELFF.

This clonotype was seen more than once but under ten times. The V call is TRBV2, the J call TRBJ2-7; TRBD1 matches at 10 bases. The CDR3 has 15 amino acids. Germline assignment: CDR1 SNHLY and CDR2 FYNNEI. The V and J ends lost 4 bases and 6 bases, in that order; junction bases with no gene match: 9. DNA for the CDR3: TGTGCCAGCAGTGGACAGGGGGCCCTCCCTGTCGAGCAGTACTTC. Translating gives CASSGQGALPVEQYF.

This clonotype has at least ten counts. This sequence joins TRBV25-1 and TRBJ2-5; the D is unclear. The CDR3 spans 15 residues. Germline-derived CDR1 and CDR2 are MGHDK and SYGVNS. V shed 1 base and J shed 5 bases, with 14 bases lying between them. The CDR3 region has the DNA TGTGCCAGCAGTGAATCCGGACGAATTACGGAGACCCAGTACTTC. It encodes CASSESGRITETQYF.

The V call is TRBV7-9, the J call TRBJ2-7, with 9 bases fitting TRBD2. The J segment lost 6 bases and the V segment lost 6 bases, leaving 3 bases of the junction unmatched. The CDR3 is made up of 12 amino acids. The germline gives CDR1 SEHNR, CDR2 FQNEAQ (reference sequence). CDR3 sequence: CASRSTSGEQYF. CDR3 in DNA: TGTGCCAGCAGGTCGACTAGCGGCGAGCAGTACTTC.

The rearrangement uses TRBV28 and TRBJ2-7; unclear D gene. The germline V gene has CDR1 MDHEN and CDR2 SYDVKM. Trimming cost V 4 bases and J 0 bases, with 13 bases left between them. The CDR3 consists of 15 residues. The CDR3 sequence: CASSSLYLRSYEQYF. The CDR3 nucleotides read TGTGCCAGCAGTTCCCTTTACCTCCGCTCCTACGAGCAGTACTTC.

This clonotype was seen many times. The chain employs TRBV24-1 and TRBJ2-2, with D uncertain. Germline V gene sequence: CDR1 KGHDR, CDR2 SFDVKD. This CDR3 has 14 residues. The V end was cut by 4 bases, the J end by 5 bases, with 10 bases between. The CDR3 DNA follows: TGTGCCACCAGTGACCGGGCCATGACCGGGGAGCTGTTTTTT. The encoded protein is CATSDRAMTGELFF.

The chain is built from TRBV11-2 and TRBJ2-7; no clear D gene. This CDR3 comprises 12 residues. Trimming removed 6 bases at V and 7 bases at J, with 13 bases between. CDR1 and CDR2 (germline): SGHAT, FQNNGV. CDR3 sequence reads: CASRNILGEQYF. CDR3 DNA sequence: TGTGCCAGCAGAAATATCTTGGGGGAGCAGTACTTC.

This clonotype was picked up a small number of times. The chain employs TRBV14 and TRBJ2-1, with TRBD2 as a possible D gene (6 bases). There are 15 residues in the CDR3. The germline V gene has CDR1 SGHDN and CDR2 FVKESK. V was cut by 1 base and J by 7 bases, with 14 bases left in between. This CDR3 reads CASSQGLTGVNEQFF. CDR3 DNA: TGTGCCAGCAGCCAAGGGTTGACGGGAGTGAATGAGCAGTTCTTC.

The chain is built from TRBV29-1 and TRBJ2-1; possible D gene TRBD2, 6 bases. The CDR3 extends over 13 amino acids. V lost 2 bases and J lost 7, with 12 bases in between. CDR1 SQVTM and CDR2 ANQGSEA come from the germline V gene. The CDR3 is CSVEPTRGNEQFF. For the CDR3, the DNA is TGCAGCGTTGAACCGACTAGGGGTAATGAGCAGTTCTTC.

This clonotype was observed at least ten times. At one end, the junction sequence differs from germline, possibly due to a read error. The chain's CDR3 is CASSLGQGTNTGELFF. CDR3 DNA sequence: TGTGCCAGCAGTTTAGGACAGGGGACAAACACCGGGGAGCTGTTTTTT. The rearrangement uses TRBV7-9 and TRBJ2-2, with TRBD1 identical over 9 bases. This CDR3 has 16 amino acids. The germline CDR1 and CDR2 sequences are SEHNR and FQNEAQ (reference sequence).

This sequence joins TRBV12-3 or TRBV12-4 and TRBJ2-6; D gene unclear. The V end was cut by 6 bases, the J end by 0 bases, with 9 bases between. CDR3 size: 15 residues. The CDR3 loop is CASSAWGSGANVLTF. CDR3 coding DNA: TGTGCCAGCAGCGCCTGGGGCTCTGGGGCCAACGTCCTGACTTTC.

This clonotype was counted at least ten times. The chain has TRBV9 and TRBJ2-3, with D uncertain. Trimming cost V 0 bases and J 2 bases, with 4 bases left between them. In germline, CDR1 is SGDLS, CDR2 YYNGEE. This CDR3 is 13 amino acids long. The CDR3 DNA follows: TGTGCCAGCAGCGTAGGGGTCACAGATACGCAGTATTTT. Encoded protein: CASSVGVTDTQYF.

The gene calls are TRBV20-1 and TRBJ1-2; D call uncertain. The CDR3 contains 15 residues. Germline V gene lookup returns CDR1 DFQATT and CDR2 SNEGSKA (reference sequence). Trimming took off 0 bases at V and 6 bases at J, with 17 bases between the two ends. This CDR3 reads CSAREASVISDGYTF. The CDR3 nucleotides are TGCAGTGCTAGAGAGGCCTCCGTAATATCAGATGGCTACACCTTC.

This clonotype has ten or more counts. This chain joins TRBV11-3 and TRBJ2-1, with D unclear. This CDR3 region has 11 residues. Per germline, CDR1 SGHNT and CDR2 YENEEA. V was trimmed by 5 bases and J by 8 bases, leaving 7 bases between them. CDR3: CASSSRHEQFF. The CDR3 nucleotides read TGTGCCAGCAGCAGCCGGCATGAGCAGTTCTTC.

This chain uses TRBV7-6 with TRBJ2-3, with D perhaps TRBD2 (6 bases). The CDR3 is 16 residues long. From germline, CDR1 is SGHVS and CDR2 FNYEAQ. The germline V and J ends were trimmed by 4 bases and 1 base, with 15 bases remaining between them. The CDR3 sequence is CASSYLAEAGTDTQYF. As DNA, the CDR3 is TGTGCCAGCAGCTACTTAGCGGAGGCAGGCACAGATACGCAGTATTTT.

This clonotype has just a few counts. The rearrangement links TRBV12-3 or TRBV12-4 to TRBJ2-1, with D possibly TRBD2 on 6 matching bases. The CDR3 consists of 15 residues. V shed 3 bases and J shed 2 bases, with 11 bases lying between them. CDR3 sequence: CASSFGGAPYNEQFF. The CDR3 DNA is TGTGCCAGCAGTTTTGGAGGGGCCCCCTACAATGAGCAGTTCTTC.

V gene TRBV6-5 combines with J gene TRBJ1-2, with 7 bases lining up with TRBD1. There are 15 residues in the CDR3. Unmatched junction bases numbered 7, after V lost 2 bases and J lost 4 bases. Germline V gives CDR1 MNHEY, CDR2 SVGAGI. This CDR3 is CASSYSWDSTYGYTF. CDR3 nucleotides: TGTGCCAGCAGTTACAGTTGGGACAGTACCTATGGCTACACCTTC.

This chain connects TRBV5-5 to TRBJ1-6; D not resolved. The CDR3 spans 15 residues. Germline V lookup: CDR1 SGHKS, CDR2 YYEKEE (reference sequence). The ends were cut back, 0 bases at V and 6 bases at J, with 10 bases in the middle. As DNA, the CDR3 is TGTGCCAGCAGCTTGGTATCGGGTGGTAATTCACCCCTCCACTTT. The encoded protein is CASSLVSGGNSPLHF.